Below are 27 T cell receptor beta chains sequenced from a single sample in a study of cytomegalovirus exposure and HLA in healthy donors. PCR was performed using 60 Vbeta and 13 Jbeta primers. The method was immunoSEQ multiplex PCR; TCRdb's version includes in-frame clones alone and lacks a portion of them. Here the sample spans 150,000 to 200,000 clones, roughly 70% being singletons. The material sequenced was PBMCs. The source of these receptors is a girl aged 5 to 17 in good health and CMV-seronegative.

CDR3 protein: CASSLRGGDTEAFF. As DNA, the CDR3 is TGTGCCAGCAGCTTAAGGGGGGGGGACACTGAAGCTTTCTTT. The chain combines TRBV7-3 with TRBJ1-1; the D gene is possibly TRBD1 (5 bases). This CDR3 has 14 amino acids. V was shortened by 1 base and J by 3 bases, with 9 bases between the two germline ends. Germline lookup yields CDR1 SGHTA and CDR2 FQGTGA.

The CDR3 here is CASSISSAGSYEQYF. The CDR3 DNA reads TGTGCCAGCAGCATATCTAGCGCCGGCTCCTACGAGCAGTACTTC. The chain combines TRBV9 with TRBJ2-7; D is perhaps TRBD2 (6 bases). The V gene lost 4 bases and the J gene lost 0 bases, with 14 bases spanning the gap. CDR3 length equals 15 residues. CDR1 and CDR2 (germline): SGDLS, YYNGEE.

The chain couples TRBV7-8 to TRBJ1-1; a possible D gene is TRBD1 (5 bases). CDR1 SGHVS and CDR2 FQNEAQ come from the germline V gene. Trimming cost V 5 bases and J 4 bases, with 14 bases left between them. This CDR3 region has 14 residues. CDR3 region: CASSPDRLGTEAFF. As DNA, the CDR3 is TGTGCCAGCAGCCCAGACAGACTCGGCACTGAAGCTTTCTTT. The whole variable domain, remainder taken from reference TRBV7-8 and TRBJ1-1, is GAGVSQSPRYKVAKRGQDVALRCDPISGHVSLFWYQQALGQGPEFLTYFQNEAQLDKSGLPSDRFFAERPEGSVSTLKIQRTQQEDSAVYLCASSPDRLGTEAFFGQGTRLTVV.

This clone was counted only a few times. The chain is built from TRBV7-9 and TRBJ1-1; D unresolved. V lost 5 bases and J lost 6, with 19 bases in between. The CDR3 spans 15 residues. Germline CDR1 reads SEHNR; CDR2 reads FQNEAQ (reference sequence). CDR3 in amino acids: CASSLGSTVLAEAFF. The CDR3 DNA is TGTGCCAGCAGCCTAGGATCCACTGTTTTAGCTGAAGCTTTCTTT. Combining the CDR3 with reference TRBV7-9 and TRBJ1-1 gives the whole variable domain DTGVSQNPRHKITKRGQNVTFRCDPISEHNRLYWYRQTLGQGPEFLTYFQNEAQLEKSRLLSDRFSAERPKGSFSTLEIQRTEQGDSAMYLCASSLGSTVLAEAFFGQGTRLTVV.

In its sample, this clone was seen once. The chain combines TRBV7-9 with TRBJ2-3; TRBD2 matches 13 bases. V was pared by 5 bases and J by 2 bases, with 10 bases of the junction left unmatched. CDR1 is SEHNR, CDR2 FQNEAQ, per germline (reference sequence). The CDR3 spans 18 residues. The CDR3 nucleotides are TGTGCCAGCAGCCACCTGACTAGCGGGGGGCTTCCCACAGATACGCAGTATTTT. Its translation: CASSHLTSGGLPTDTQYF.

The chain carries TRBV7-8 and TRBJ1-1, with 7 positions matching TRBD1. The CDR3 runs 16 residues. Germline V lookup: CDR1 SGHVS, CDR2 FQNEAQ. With V trimmed by 3 bases and J by 1 base, 8 bases remained unmatched. DNA for the CDR3: TGTGCCAGCAGCTTTCACAGGGGTGGGACGAACACTGAAGCTTTCTTT. Translated, it gives CASSFHRGGTNTEAFF.

This clone has only a few counts. The chain employs TRBV2 and TRBJ1-5; TRBD1 might be the D (5 bases). Trimming left V 4 bases short and J 8 bases short, with 24 bases between. This CDR3 is 17 amino acids long. CDR1 and CDR2 (germline): SNHLY, FYNNEI. The CDR3 nucleotides are TGTGCCAGCAGTGCGGGCCGACACCCACCCTCGGACAAGCCCCAGCATTTT. It translates to CASSAGRHPPSDKPQHF.

The J gene is TRBJ1-5, the V gene TRBV11-3; D gene unclear. The CDR3 has 16 amino acids. Per germline, CDR1 SGHNT and CDR2 YENEEA. V shed 3 bases and J shed 0 bases, with 12 bases lying between them. CDR3 protein: CASSFGVSYSNQPQHF. In nucleotides, the CDR3 is TGTGCCAGCAGCTTCGGTGTTTCGTATAGCAATCAGCCCCAGCATTTT.

The gene calls are TRBV5-1 and TRBJ1-1; no clear D. This CDR3 contains 15 residues. Per germline, CDR1 SGHRS and CDR2 YFSETQ. V was shortened by 4 bases and J by 2 bases, with 15 bases between the two germline ends. The CDR3 DNA sequence: TGCGCCAGCAGCGGTTTGGGAGGACCTAACACTGAAGCTTTCTTT. This encodes CASSGLGGPNTEAFF.

This clone was picked up one time. The rearrangement links TRBV30 to TRBJ1-6; tentatively, D is TRBD1 (5 bases). CDR1 and CDR2 (germline): GTSNPN, SVGIG (reference sequence). Deletions cut 0 bases from V and 7 bases from J, with 13 bases between. The CDR3 totals 15 residues. The CDR3 protein is CAWSVLGTRNSPLHF. In nucleotides, the CDR3 is TGTGCCTGGAGTGTACTGGGGACTCGCAATTCACCCCTCCACTTT. The variable domain in full, completed from reference TRBV30 and TRBJ1-6, reads SQTIHQWPATLVQPVGSPLSLECTVEGTSNPNLYWYRQAAGRGLQLLFYSVGIGQISSEVPQNLSASRPQDRQFILSSKKLLLSDSGFYLCAWSVLGTRNSPLHFGNGTRLTVT.

This chain uses TRBV7-9 with TRBJ2-7, with TRBD2 identical over 9 bases. CDR3 length equals 14 residues. Germline CDR1 SEHNR, CDR2 FQNEAQ (reference sequence). Trimming at V came to 5 bases and at J to 5 bases, leaving 7 bases not matched to a gene. CDR3 sequence reads: CASSGAGGVHEQYF. The CDR3 DNA reads as TGTGCCAGCAGCGGAGCGGGGGGAGTCCACGAGCAGTACTTC.

The genes are TRBV6-5 and TRBJ2-3, with D perhaps TRBD2 (6 bases). Trimming left V 5 bases short and J 0 bases short, with 12 bases between. The CDR3 extends over 15 amino acids. Germline loops: CDR1 MNHEY, CDR2 SVGAGI. The DNA of the CDR3 is TGTGCCAGCAGTATACTTGGGACTAGCACAGATACGCAGTATTTT. Its translation: CASSILGTSTDTQYF.

The sample holds a few counts of this clone. The J gene is TRBJ2-5, the V gene TRBV6-6, with D possibly matching TRBD1 (5 bases). This CDR3 contains 14 residues. The germline V and J ends were trimmed by 6 bases and 1 base, with 12 bases remaining between them. From germline, CDR1 is MNHNY and CDR2 SVGAGI (reference sequence). The CDR3 sequence is CASSTQGIQETQYF. CDR3 DNA sequence: TGTGCCAGCAGCACTCAGGGAATCCAAGAGACCCAGTACTTC.

The genes are TRBV9 and TRBJ1-6; tentative D call: TRBD1 (5 bases). There are 13 residues in the CDR3. The ends were cut back, 7 bases at V and 7 bases at J, with 12 bases in the middle. CDR1 SGDLS and CDR2 YYNGEE come from the germline V gene. As DNA, the CDR3 is TGTGCCAGCGGGGTGGAGGGGAATTCACCCCTCCACTTT. Amino acid sequence: CASGVEGNSPLHF.

The V call is TRBV5-3, the J call TRBJ1-5; D may be TRBD1 (5 bases). TRBV5-3 counts as an open reading frame of uncertain function. The CDR3 totals 16 residues. Trimming removed 4 bases at V and 0 bases at J, with 14 bases between. The CDR3 region is CARSPWTFYSNQPQHF. The CDR3 DNA reads TGTGCCAGAAGCCCCTGGACATTTTATAGCAATCAGCCCCAGCATTTT.

The rearrangement uses TRBV19 and TRBJ1-2; 7 bases fit TRBD1. The CDR3 extends over 15 amino acids. Trimming took 4 bases from V and 6 from J; bases not matched to a gene: 11. Germline assignment: CDR1 LNHDA and CDR2 SQIVND (reference sequence). The CDR3 spells CASSTWDSGADGYTF. CDR3 sequence (DNA): TGTGCCAGTAGTACTTGGGACAGTGGAGCGGATGGCTACACCTTC.

The chain carries TRBV4-1 and TRBJ2-1, with 7 positions matching TRBD2. Germline CDR1 MGHRA, CDR2 YSYEKL. V lost 2 bases and J lost 9; bases outside the gene matches: 7. The CDR3 contains 14 residues. The CDR3 coding sequence is TGCGCCAGCAGCCAAAGAACTAGCGCCGGTGAGCAGTTCTTC. It encodes CASSQRTSAGEQFF.

The CDR3 reads CASSYEGAVTF. CDR3 sequence (DNA): TGTGCCAGCAGCTACGAGGGAGCGGTTACCTTC. V usage is TRBV7-9 and J usage is TRBJ1-2, with D unresolved. V was shortened by 4 bases and J by 14 bases, with 14 bases between the two germline ends. The germline CDR1 and CDR2 sequences are SEHNR and FQNEAQ (reference sequence). This CDR3 is 11 amino acids long. The variable domain in full, with the rest retrieved from reference TRBV7-9 and TRBJ1-2, is DTGVSQNPRHKITKRGQNVTFRCDPISEHNRLYWYRQTLGQGPEFLTYFQNEAQLEKSRLLSDRFSAERPKGSFSTLEIQRTEQGDSAMYLCASSYEGAVTFGSGTRLTVV.

The table lists this clone with a few counts. The chain joins TRBV4-2 to TRBJ2-7, with D perhaps matching TRBD2 (5 bases). V lost 1 base and J 3 bases, leaving 13 bases between the germline ends. The CDR3 is 15 residues long. Germline V gene data show CDR1 as LGHNA and CDR2 as YNFKEQ. Here the CDR3 reads CASSQGPGDHYEQYF. For the CDR3, the DNA is TGTGCCAGCAGCCAAGGACCCGGGGATCACTACGAGCAGTACTTC.

This clone appeared once. The chain couples TRBV7-9 to TRBJ2-7; the D gene is possibly TRBD1 (6 bases). Trimming took 0 bases from V and 6 from J, leaving 12 bases between them. This CDR3 is 14 amino acids long. Germline values: CDR1 SEHNR, CDR2 FQNEAQ (reference sequence). CDR3 coding DNA: TGTGCCAGCAGCTTAGCGGATTCAGGGGTCGAGCAGTACTTC. Encoded protein: CASSLADSGVEQYF.

The chain links TRBV5-8 to TRBJ1-3, with D hard to call. This CDR3 comprises 14 residues. V was clipped by 1 base and J by 0 bases, with 5 bases between them. The V gene's germline CDR1 is SGHTS and CDR2 YDEGEE. The CDR3: CASSLRASGNTIYF. Written as DNA, the CDR3 is TGTGCCAGCAGCTTGAGAGCCTCTGGAAACACCATATATTTT.

J is TRBJ1-4 and V is TRBV7-9, with D hard to call. The CDR3 has 14 residues. The germline V gene has CDR1 SEHNR and CDR2 FQNEAQ (reference sequence). The germline V and J ends were trimmed by 1 base and 4 bases, with 7 bases remaining between them. Here the CDR3 reads CASSLGAFNEKLFF. The DNA for the CDR3 is TGTGCCAGCAGCTTAGGAGCTTTTAATGAAAAACTGTTTTTT.

The chain recombines TRBV7-8 with TRBJ1-1; D is ambiguous. There are 11 residues in the CDR3. V was clipped by 5 bases and J by 7 bases, with 8 bases between them. Germline assignment: CDR1 SGHVS and CDR2 FQNEAQ. CDR3 sequence (DNA): TGTGCCAGCAGCGCGATTGGTGAAGCTTTCTTT. It encodes CASSAIGEAFF.

The chain couples TRBV7-3 to TRBJ2-7; 8 bases fit TRBD2. The CDR3 length is 14 residues. V gave up 2 bases and J gave up 3 bases; unmatched junction bases: 3. CDR1 and CDR2 from the germline V gene are SGHTA and FQGTGA. The CDR3 spells CASSLAGGDYEQYF. For the CDR3, the DNA is TGTGCCAGCAGCTTAGCGGGAGGAGACTACGAGCAGTACTTC.

The chain employs TRBV5-1 and TRBJ2-5; 10 positions agree with TRBD2. The CDR3 extends over 16 amino acids. Germline V gives CDR1 SGHRS, CDR2 YFSETQ. The V and J ends lost 0 bases and 5 bases, in that order; junction bases with no gene match: 7. The CDR3 DNA reads TGCGCCAGCAGCTTGGATAGCGGGGGGCCGGGGGAGACCCAGTACTTC. It specifies CASSLDSGGPGETQYF.

This clone was observed a handful of times. The gene calls are TRBV7-6 and TRBJ2-1, with D unresolved. The V gene lost 5 bases and the J gene lost 3 bases, with 8 bases spanning the gap. The CDR3 runs 13 residues. Germline CDR1 reads SGHVS; CDR2 reads FNYEAQ. In DNA form, the CDR3 reads TGTGCCAGCAGCCCGCCGGGCTACAATGAGCAGTTCTTC. Its protein product is CASSPPGYNEQFF.

The rearrangement joins TRBV19 to TRBJ2-2; D call uncertain. V gave up 7 bases and J gave up 6 bases, with 6 bases separating them. This CDR3 has 11 amino acids. CDR1 is LNHDA, CDR2 SQIVND, per germline (reference sequence). The CDR3 loop reads CASTGPGELFF. In DNA, the CDR3 is TGTGCCAGTACGGGTCCCGGGGAGCTGTTTTTT.